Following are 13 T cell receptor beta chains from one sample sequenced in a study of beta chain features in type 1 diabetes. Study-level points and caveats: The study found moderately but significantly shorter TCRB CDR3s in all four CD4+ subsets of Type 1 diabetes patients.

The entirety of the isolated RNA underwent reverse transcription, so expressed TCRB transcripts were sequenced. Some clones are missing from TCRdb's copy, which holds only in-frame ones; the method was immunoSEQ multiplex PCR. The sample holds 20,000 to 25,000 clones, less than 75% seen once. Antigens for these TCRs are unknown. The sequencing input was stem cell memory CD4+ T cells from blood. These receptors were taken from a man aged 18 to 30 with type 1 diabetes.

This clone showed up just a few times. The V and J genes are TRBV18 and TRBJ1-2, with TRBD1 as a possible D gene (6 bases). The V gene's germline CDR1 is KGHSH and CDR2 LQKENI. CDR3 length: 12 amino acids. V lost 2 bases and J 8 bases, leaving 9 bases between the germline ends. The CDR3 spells CASSPGGLGYTF. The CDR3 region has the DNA TGTGCCAGCTCACCAGGGGGCCTGGGCTACACCTTC.

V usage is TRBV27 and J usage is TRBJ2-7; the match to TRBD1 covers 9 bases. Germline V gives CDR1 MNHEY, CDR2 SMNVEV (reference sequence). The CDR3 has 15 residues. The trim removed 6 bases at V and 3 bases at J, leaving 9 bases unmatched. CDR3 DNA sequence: TGTGCCAGCAGCGAGGCCGGGACAGGGAACTACGAGCAGTACTTC. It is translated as CASSEAGTGNYEQYF.

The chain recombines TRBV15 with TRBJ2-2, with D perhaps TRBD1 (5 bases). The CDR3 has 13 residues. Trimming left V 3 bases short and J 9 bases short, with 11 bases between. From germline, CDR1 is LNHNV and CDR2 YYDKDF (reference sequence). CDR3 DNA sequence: TGTGCCACCAGCAGGGGTGGGGCCCGGGAGCTGTTTTTT. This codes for CATSRGGARELFF.

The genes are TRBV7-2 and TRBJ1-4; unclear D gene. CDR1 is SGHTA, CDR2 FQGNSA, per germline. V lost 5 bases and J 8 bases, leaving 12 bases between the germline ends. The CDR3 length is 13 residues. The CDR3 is CASSPRVQEKLFF. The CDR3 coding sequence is TGTGCCAGCAGCCCCCGGGTTCAGGAAAAACTGTTTTTT.

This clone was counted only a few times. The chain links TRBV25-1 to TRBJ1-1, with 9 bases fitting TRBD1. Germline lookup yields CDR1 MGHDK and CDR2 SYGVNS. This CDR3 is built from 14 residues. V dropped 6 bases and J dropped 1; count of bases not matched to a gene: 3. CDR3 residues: CASRRTGENTEAFF. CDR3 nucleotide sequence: TGTGCCAGCAGGCGGACAGGGGAGAACACTGAAGCTTTCTTT.

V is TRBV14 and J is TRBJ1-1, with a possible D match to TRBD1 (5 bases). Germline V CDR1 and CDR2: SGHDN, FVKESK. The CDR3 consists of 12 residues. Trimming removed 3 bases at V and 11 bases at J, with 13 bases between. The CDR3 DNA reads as TGTGCCAGCAGCCAGGATCCTCCAGGGGCTTTCTTT. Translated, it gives CASSQDPPGAFF.

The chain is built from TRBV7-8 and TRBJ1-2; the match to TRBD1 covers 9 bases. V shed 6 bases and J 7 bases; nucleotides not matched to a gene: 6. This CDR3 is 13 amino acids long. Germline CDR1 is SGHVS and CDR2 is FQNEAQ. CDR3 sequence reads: CASRPGQGRGYTF. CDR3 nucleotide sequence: TGTGCCAGCAGACCGGGACAGGGCCGTGGCTACACCTTC.

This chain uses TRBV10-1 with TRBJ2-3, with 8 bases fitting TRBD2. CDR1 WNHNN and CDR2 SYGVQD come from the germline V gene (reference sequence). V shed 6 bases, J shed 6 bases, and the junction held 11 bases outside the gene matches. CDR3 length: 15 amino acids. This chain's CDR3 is CASSSTSASGDTQYF. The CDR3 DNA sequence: TGCGCCAGCAGCTCGACTAGCGCCTCGGGGGATACGCAGTATTTT.

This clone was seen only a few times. CDR3 loop: CASVGTSTDTQYF. Here the CDR3 DNA reads TGCGCCAGCGTGGGGACTAGCACAGATACGCAGTATTTT. The chain uses TRBV10-2 and TRBJ2-3; TRBD2 might be the D (6 bases). Germline CDR1 reads WSHSY; CDR2 reads SAAADI. The CDR3 runs 13 residues. The ends were cut back, 8 bases at V and 0 bases at J, with 9 bases in the middle.

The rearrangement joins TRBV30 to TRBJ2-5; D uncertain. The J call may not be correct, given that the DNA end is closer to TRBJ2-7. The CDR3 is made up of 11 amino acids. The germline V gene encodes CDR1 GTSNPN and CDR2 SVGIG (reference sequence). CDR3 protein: CAWSAAHEQYF. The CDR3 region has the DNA TGTGCCTGGTCAGCAGCGCACGAGCAGTACTTC.

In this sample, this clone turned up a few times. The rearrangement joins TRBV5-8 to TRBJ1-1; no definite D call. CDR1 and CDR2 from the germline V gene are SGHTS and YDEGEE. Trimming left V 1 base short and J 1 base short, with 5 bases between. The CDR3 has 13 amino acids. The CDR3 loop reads CASSLTGNTEAFF. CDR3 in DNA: TGTGCCAGCAGCTTGACTGGGAACACTGAAGCTTTCTTT.

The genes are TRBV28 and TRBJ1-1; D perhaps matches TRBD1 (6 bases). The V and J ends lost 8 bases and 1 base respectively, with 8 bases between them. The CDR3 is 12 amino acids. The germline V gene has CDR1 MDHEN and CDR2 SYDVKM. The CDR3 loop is CASLRGNTEAFF. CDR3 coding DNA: TGTGCCAGCCTCAGGGGGAACACTGAAGCTTTCTTT.

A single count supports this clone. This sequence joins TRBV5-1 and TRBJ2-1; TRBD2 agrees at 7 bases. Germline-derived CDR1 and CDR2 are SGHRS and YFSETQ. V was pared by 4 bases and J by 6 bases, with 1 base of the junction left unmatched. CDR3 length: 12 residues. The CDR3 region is CASSPGGNEQFF. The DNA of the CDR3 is TGCGCCAGCAGCCCGGGGGGCAATGAGCAGTTCTTC.